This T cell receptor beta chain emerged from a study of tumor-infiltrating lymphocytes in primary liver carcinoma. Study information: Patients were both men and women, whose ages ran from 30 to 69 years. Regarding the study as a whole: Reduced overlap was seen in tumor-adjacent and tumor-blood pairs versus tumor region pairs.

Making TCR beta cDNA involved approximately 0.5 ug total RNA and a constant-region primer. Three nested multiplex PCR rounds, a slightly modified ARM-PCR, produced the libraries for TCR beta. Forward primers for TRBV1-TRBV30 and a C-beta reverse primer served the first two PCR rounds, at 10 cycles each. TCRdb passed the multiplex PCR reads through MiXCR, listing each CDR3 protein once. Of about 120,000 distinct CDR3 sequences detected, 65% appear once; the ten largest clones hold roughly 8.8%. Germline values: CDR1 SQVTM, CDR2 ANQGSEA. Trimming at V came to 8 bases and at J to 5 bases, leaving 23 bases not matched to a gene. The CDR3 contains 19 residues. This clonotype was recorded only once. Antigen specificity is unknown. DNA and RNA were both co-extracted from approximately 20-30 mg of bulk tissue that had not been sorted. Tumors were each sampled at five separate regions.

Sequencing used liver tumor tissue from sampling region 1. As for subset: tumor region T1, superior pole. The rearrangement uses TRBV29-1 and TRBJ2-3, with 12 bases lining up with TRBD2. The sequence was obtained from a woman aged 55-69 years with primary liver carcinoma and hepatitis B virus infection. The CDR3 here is CSIHSLTSGSGSGIDTQYF. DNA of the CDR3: TGCAGCATTCACTCTTTGACTAGCGGGAGTGGGTCGGGCATAGATACGCAGTATTTT.